The subject of this entry is one T cell receptor (beta chain). Antigen: not known. A much larger clone sits a single nucleotide away, making a read error possible. This sample is drawn from a study of breast tumors, draining lymph nodes, adjacent tissues. The lymph nodes were axillary draining lymph nodes from breast cancer patients. This CDR3 is built from 15 residues. Germline V gene sequence: CDR1 LGHDT, CDR2 YNNKEL (reference sequence). The germline V and J ends were trimmed by 4 bases and 5 bases, with 12 bases remaining between them. TCRdb re-analysed the multiplex PCR reads in MiXCR, keeping a single row per CDR3 protein. The table lists over 200,000 distinct CDR3 sequences, under 35% of them singletons. The study's findings and limits: Luminal-like breast cancer showed significantly greater tumor-nontumor repertoire similarity than basal-like breast cancer did. Findings are consistent with lymph node origin and intratumoral expansion of most tumor T cells. Compared with lymph nodes, tumors were less diverse; compared with nontumor tissue, more. The lymph node origin of tumor T cells was framed as consistent with a hypothesis, not demonstrated.

Sample: axillary lymph node tissue. The V and J genes are TRBV3-1 and TRBJ1-6; tentatively, D is TRBD1 (5 bases). The sequence was collected from a female donor with breast cancer. Some clones in this sample may be carry-over from other donors' samples. The CDR3 DNA reads TGTGCCAGCAGCCCAGAGGGACGGAATAATTCACCCCTCCACTTT. Protein: CASSPEGRNNSPLHF. Supplemented by reference TRBV3-1 and TRBJ1-6, the full variable domain reads DTAVSQTPKYLVTQMGNDKSIKCEQNLGHDTMYWYKQDSKKFLKIMFSYNNKELIINETVPNRFSPKSPDKAHLNLHINSLELGDSAVYFCASSPEGRNNSPLHFGNGTRLTVT.